This paragraph covers one TCR beta chain sequence. The record originates from a study of patients and donors after allogeneic stem cell transplantation. TCRdb ran MiXCR on the RT-PCR reads and lists one entry per CDR3 protein. This sample yields about 960,000 distinct CDR3 sequences, of which approximately 18% are seen a single time; around 5.5% belongs to the top ten. Germline CDR1 reads SGHDT; CDR2 reads YYEEEE. This CDR3 spans 16 amino acids. Losses at the gene ends were 1 base for V and 6 bases for J; bases not matched to a gene: 7. This TCR derives from a human donor who was either an allogeneic HSCT recipient or a stem cell or donor lymphocyte infusion donor (not recorded which). It is not recorded whose cells these are; they may come from a transplant donor. The chain carries TRBV5-6 and TRBJ2-2; 9 nucleotides agree with TRBD1. The source material was blood, either unsorted or a sorted T cell fraction (not recorded which). CDR3 nucleotide sequence: TGTGCCAGCAGCTTGCCGGGACAGGGAGTCGCCGGGGAGCTGTTTTTT. This gives the protein CASSLPGQGVAGELFF.